The subject of this entry is one T cell receptor beta chain. No antigen is known for it. Qualities for individual bases were not recorded, and no much larger clone is one base off. This specimen comes from a study of blood T cell dynamics during melanoma immunotherapy (dated by TCRdb to the early 2020s). Turning to the overall study: All patients had metastatic melanoma and were given first-line pembrolizumab or nivolumab plus ipilimumab as standard of care in the United Kingdom. Peripheral T cell receptor repertoires of metastatic melanoma patients were profiled before and after one cycle of checkpoint inhibitor therapy to find early correlates of response. The training cohort consisted of consecutive patients, while an additional independent group of patients from the same centre was pooled to form an external validation set.

Every bulk PBMC sample was loaded with the same fixed amount of approximately 0.35 ug of DNA. Following the manufacturer instructions, the immunoSEQ TCRb Assay kit was used to amplify TCR beta CDR3 sequences from genomic DNA. The KAPA Library Quantification Kit for Illumina platforms was used to quantify the pooled libraries by qPCR. Sequencing of the pooled libraries was done on an Illumina NextSeq 500, with clustering at roughly 0.55-1.1 pM. Processing in the source paper ran as follows. The TCR data were analyzed using immunoSEQ ANALYZER and the R LymphoSeq package. A rearrangement efficiency score was calculated as productive divided by the sum of productive and non-productive CDR3 sequences. Clonality was measured with the Gini coefficient and diversity with the Renyi index at alpha=1, compared pairwise between timepoints within each patient. In LymphoSeq, clonal relatedness was computed with an edit distance of 3 and repertoire similarity was computed with the Bhattacharyya coefficient. To classify response, a linear discriminant analysis based on week-3 changes in clonality and diversity was built using the R MASS and caret packages. TCRdb mirrors the immuneACCESS table, restricted to in-frame sequences. Some clones are absent from its copies; in checked studies, under half trace to an unresolved V gene, and the reason for the others is unknown. That table supplies the V and J calls and clone size; D and trimming were determined from the DNA. For this sample there are 15,000 or so clones; 87% appear just once. Jointly, the top ten make up less than 9.5% of the sample.

The meaning of the sample's time point label: week 3, after first cycle of checkpoint inhibitor. Blood samples were taken at two points: before treatment (T0) and at week 3 (W3), which came after the first cycle of checkpoint blockade. Except for a couple of patients with rapid clinical progression, response was assessed 12 weeks after the first infusion by RECIST 1.1; disease control meant complete response, partial response or stable disease. Any patient who had received prior systemic cancer treatment, was on concomitant immunosuppressant therapy or had synchronous other active malignancies was excluded. Bulk PBMC and plasma cell-free DNA were both sequenced for TCR beta so that circulating cells and T cell turnover could be tracked. PBMC were isolated from blood with Lymphoprep and SepMate tubes, followed by red cell lysis. QIAamp DNA Blood Mini kits were used to extract DNA from PBMC and from sorted T cell subsets.

The full study reports these points: The relatively small sample size was acknowledged as a potential limitation on generalization of the results. The study was unable to establish whether the T cell clones driving the repertoire changes were melanoma-specific or instead reflected general immune activation. A bifurcated reorganization of the PBMC repertoire at W3, with increased clonality or increased diversity, was observed in patients who later achieved disease control, unlike in progressors.

The germline V gene specifies SGHTA as CDR1 and FQGNSA as CDR2. Trimming takes 6 bases off V and 2 bases off J; junction bases not matched to a gene: 2. Taken from cysteine to phenylalanine, the CDR3 has 13 residues. CDR3 DNA only is kept here, 39 bases in frame from base 1. Specimen: blood, collected from a patient treated with checkpoint blockade. The clonotype was recovered from a human donor with melanoma. The rearrangement combines TRBV7-2 with TRBJ2-7, with TRBD2 matching 9 junction bases. The DNA is TGTGCCAGCAGACCTAGCGGGACCTACGAGCAGTACTTC. Translated, it gives CASRPSGTYEQYF.